This T cell receptor (beta chain) derives from a study of T cells in localized non-small cell lung cancer (dated by TCRdb to 2020 to 2022). At the level of the whole study: The study analyzed T cell repertoires of approximately 240 early-stage NSCLC patients, comparing tumors and uninvolved tumor-adjacent lungs. Of the NSCLC patients, over 120 were male and about 97 were female, and the mean age was approximately 66 years. The cohort consisted of under 300 treatment-naive NSCLC patients whose localized lung tumors had been resected.

What the study reported, not specific to this receptor: A median of 57 of the top 100 tumor clones were detected in paired uninvolved adjacent lung, and some 29 of these tumor clones were also found among the top 100 clones of the paired uninvolved adjacent lung. Because multi-region tumor sequencing was not done, intratumor heterogeneity could not be ruled out. Longer overall survival was associated with higher blood T cell density, whereas shorter survival was associated with higher adjacent-lung clonality. Uninvolved tumor-adjacent lung showed the highest T cell clonality, higher than tumor, which suggests more focused antigenic responses in the adjacent lung. Because the study design was exploratory, TCR variables were selected using unadjusted p-values without false-discovery rate correction.

On this clone itself: Its antigen remains unidentified. Per-base quality was not reported, and no clone a single base away is much larger than it.

The immunoSEQ Assay was used to sequence TCR beta CDR3 regions from DNA. On the authors' methods: To compute T cell density, TCR beta template counts were normalized to usable DNA, which was estimated by amplifying housekeeping genes. Richness was estimated using the preseqR package, with extrapolation to 400,000 templates for PBMC samples and to 120,000 templates for tissue samples. Clonality was defined as one minus Pielou's evenness. Differential abundance testing on productive amino-acid clonotypes, with a minimum total count of 5 and an alpha of 0.1, was used to identify tissue-enriched TCRs. Repertoire overlap between compartments was quantified with the Jaccard Index and Morisita Overlap Index. GLIPH grouped TCR beta CDR3s together with public tetramer-defined viral CDR3s, and a viral motif had to include at least three viral sequences and also show V-gene enrichment. What TCRdb holds here is the immuneACCESS table cut down to in-frame rearrangements. Part of the clones is not present; checked against another copy, under half of the missing clones reflect an unresolved V gene, and the others are unexplained. That table is the source of V, J and clone size, and D and trimming were worked out from the DNA. The sample data list some 140,000 clones, and 80% to 90% of these were observed just once. Of the sample, around 1.7% is held by the ten largest clones.

At diagnosis, peripheral blood, uninvolved tumor-adjacent lung and tumor were collected and were preserved as a mix of fresh-frozen and FFPE material. For TCR repertoire profiling, the blood samples were analyzed as peripheral blood mononuclear cells. CDR3 length: 16 amino acids, cysteine to phenylalanine. The entry retains the CDR3 DNA only, 48 bases that are in frame from base 1. At the junction V is shortened by 5 bases and J by 3 bases, with 20 bases in between. The sequencing used peripheral blood, collected before any cancer treatment. Rearrangement joined TRBV5-3 to TRBJ2-5; possibly the D gene is TRBD1, per 5 matching bases. TRBV5-3 is recorded as an ORF, its role being uncertain. This TCR was recovered from a female donor aged 60 or older with stage I lung adenocarcinoma. CDR3 loop: CARSSMGRFREETQYF. The DNA sequence is as follows: TGTGCCAGAAGTAGCATGGGCAGGTTCAGGGAAGAGACCCAGTACTTC.